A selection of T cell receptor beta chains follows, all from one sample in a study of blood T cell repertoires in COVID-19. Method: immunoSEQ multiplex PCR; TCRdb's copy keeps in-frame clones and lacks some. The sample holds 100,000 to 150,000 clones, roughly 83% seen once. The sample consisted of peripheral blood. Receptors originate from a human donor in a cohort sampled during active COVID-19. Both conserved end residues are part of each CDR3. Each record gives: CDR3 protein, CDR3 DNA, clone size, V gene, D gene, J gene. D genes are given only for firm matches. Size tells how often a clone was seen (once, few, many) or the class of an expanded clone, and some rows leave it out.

cdr3_aa: CASSFPASGSLETQYF
cdr3_nt: TGTGCCAGCAGTTTTCCCGCTAGCGGGAGTCTGGAGACCCAGTACTTC
clone_size: .
v_call: TRBV28
d_call: TRBD2
j_call: TRBJ2-5

cdr3_aa: CASTRRGYSGNTIYF
cdr3_nt: TGTGCCAGCACAAGGCGGGGGTACTCTGGAAACACCATATATTTT
clone_size: .
v_call: TRBV28
d_call: .
j_call: TRBJ1-3

cdr3_aa: CASSPRTGTTEAFF
cdr3_nt: TGTGCCAGTAGTCCCAGGACAGGGACCACTGAAGCTTTCTTT
clone_size: .
v_call: TRBV19
d_call: TRBD1
j_call: TRBJ1-1

cdr3_aa: CASSYTASGRASHEQYF
cdr3_nt: TGTGCCAGCAGTTACACGGCTAGCGGGAGGGCCAGCCACGAGCAGTACTTC
clone_size: .
v_call: TRBV6-2/TRBV6-3
d_call: TRBD2
j_call: TRBJ2-7

cdr3_aa: CASSVSGSYTGELFF
cdr3_nt: TGCGCCAGCAGTGTTAGCGGGAGTTACACCGGGGAGCTGTTTTTT
clone_size: .
v_call: TRBV10-1
d_call: TRBD2
j_call: TRBJ2-2

cdr3_aa: CASSLEQGVKGNTIYF
cdr3_nt: TGTGCCAGCAGTCTCGAACAGGGTGTCAAGGGAAACACCATATATTTT
clone_size: .
v_call: TRBV28
d_call: .
j_call: TRBJ1-3

cdr3_aa: CASSYRDRIQETQYF
cdr3_nt: TGTGCCAGCAGCTACCGGGACAGAATCCAAGAGACCCAGTACTTC
clone_size: .
v_call: TRBV5-6
d_call: TRBD1
j_call: TRBJ2-5

cdr3_aa: CASSLATGTHEQYF
cdr3_nt: TGTGCCAGCAGCTTAGCTACAGGGACCCACGAGCAGTACTTC
clone_size: .
v_call: TRBV7-9
d_call: .
j_call: TRBJ2-7

cdr3_aa: CASSNGITGGNIQYF
cdr3_nt: TGTGCCAGCAGCAATGGGATCACGGGGGGAAACATTCAGTACTTC
clone_size: .
v_call: TRBV5-4
d_call: TRBD2
j_call: TRBJ2-4

cdr3_aa: CASSLAGPSNTEAFF
cdr3_nt: TGTGCCAGCAGTTTAGCAGGGCCGTCTAACACTGAAGCTTTCTTT
clone_size: .
v_call: TRBV28
d_call: .
j_call: TRBJ1-1

cdr3_aa: CASSLTGSAGELFF
cdr3_nt: TGTGCCAGCAGTTTAACAGGGTCCGCCGGGGAGCTGTTTTTT
clone_size: .
v_call: TRBV5-5
d_call: .
j_call: TRBJ2-2

cdr3_aa: CASSRDRGDGYTF
cdr3_nt: TGTGCCAGCAGCCGGGACAGGGGAGACGGCTACACCTTC
clone_size: .
v_call: TRBV5-4
d_call: TRBD1
j_call: TRBJ1-2

cdr3_aa: CSVSRQVKAYGYTF
cdr3_nt: TGCAGCGTTTCCAGACAGGTTAAAGCCTATGGCTACACCTTC
clone_size: few
v_call: TRBV29-1
d_call: .
j_call: TRBJ1-2

cdr3_aa: CASSLGTGMNTEAFF
cdr3_nt: TGCGCCAGCAGCCTGGGGACAGGAATGAACACTGAAGCTTTCTTT
clone_size: few
v_call: TRBV5-1
d_call: TRBD1
j_call: TRBJ1-1

cdr3_aa: CASSEGGTVGKLFF
cdr3_nt: TGTGCCAGCAGTGAAGGTGGTACAGTCGGAAAACTGTTTTTT
clone_size: .
v_call: TRBV2
d_call: .
j_call: TRBJ1-4